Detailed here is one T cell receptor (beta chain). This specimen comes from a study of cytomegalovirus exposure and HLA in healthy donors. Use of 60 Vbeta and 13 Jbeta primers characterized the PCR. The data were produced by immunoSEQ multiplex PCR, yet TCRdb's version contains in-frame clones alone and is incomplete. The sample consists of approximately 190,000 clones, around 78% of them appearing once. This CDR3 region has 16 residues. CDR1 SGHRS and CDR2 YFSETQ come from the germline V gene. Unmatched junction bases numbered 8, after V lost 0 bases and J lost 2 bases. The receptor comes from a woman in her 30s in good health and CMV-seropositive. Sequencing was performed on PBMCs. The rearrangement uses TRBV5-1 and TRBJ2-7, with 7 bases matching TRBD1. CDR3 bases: TGCGCCAGCAGCTTGGCCTTAGACAGGGCAACCTACGAGCAGTACTTC. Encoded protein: CASSLALDRATYEQYF.